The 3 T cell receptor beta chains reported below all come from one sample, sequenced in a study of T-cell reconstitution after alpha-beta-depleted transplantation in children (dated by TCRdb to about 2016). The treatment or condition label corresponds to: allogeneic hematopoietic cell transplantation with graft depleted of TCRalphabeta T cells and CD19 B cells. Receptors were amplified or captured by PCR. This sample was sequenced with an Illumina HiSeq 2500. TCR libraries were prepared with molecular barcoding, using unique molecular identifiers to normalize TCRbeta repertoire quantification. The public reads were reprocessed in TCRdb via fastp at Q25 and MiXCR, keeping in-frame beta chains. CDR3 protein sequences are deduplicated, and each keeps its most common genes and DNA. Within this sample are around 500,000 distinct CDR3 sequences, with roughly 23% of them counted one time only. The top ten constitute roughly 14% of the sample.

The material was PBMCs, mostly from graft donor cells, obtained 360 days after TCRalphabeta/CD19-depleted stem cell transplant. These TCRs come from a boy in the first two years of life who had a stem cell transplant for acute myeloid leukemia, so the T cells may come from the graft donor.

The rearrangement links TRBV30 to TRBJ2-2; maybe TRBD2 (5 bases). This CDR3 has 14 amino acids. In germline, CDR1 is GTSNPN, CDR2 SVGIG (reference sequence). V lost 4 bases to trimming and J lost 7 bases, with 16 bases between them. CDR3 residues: CAWTLRLKFGELFF. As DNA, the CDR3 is TGTGCCTGGACGTTAAGACTAAAGTTCGGGGAGCTGTTTTTT.

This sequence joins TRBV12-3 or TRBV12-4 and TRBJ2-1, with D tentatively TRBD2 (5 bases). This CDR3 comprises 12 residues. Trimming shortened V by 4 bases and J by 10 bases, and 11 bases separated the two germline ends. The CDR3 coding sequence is TGTGCCAGCAGTTCGCCGAGGGAGGAGCAGTTCTTC. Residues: CASSSPREEQFF.

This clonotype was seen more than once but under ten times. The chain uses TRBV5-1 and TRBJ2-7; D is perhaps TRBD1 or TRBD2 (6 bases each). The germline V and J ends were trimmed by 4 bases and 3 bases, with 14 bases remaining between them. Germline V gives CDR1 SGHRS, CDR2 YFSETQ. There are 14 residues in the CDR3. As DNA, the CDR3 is TGCGCCAGCAGCGCGGGGCAGGGGTTCTACGAGCAGTACTTC. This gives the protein CASSAGQGFYEQYF.